The 20 T cell receptor beta chains below all came from one sample that was sequenced in a study of cytomegalovirus exposure and HLA in healthy donors. The protocol was immunoSEQ multiplex PCR, while the TCRdb copy is restricted to in-frame clones and leaves out a portion. The sample includes around 300,000 clones, roughly 87% of them seen just once. The sample consisted of PBMCs. Every receptor here comes from a man aged 25-40 years in good health and CMV-seronegative.

This chain uses TRBV6-5 with TRBJ2-2; 7 bases line up with TRBD1. The CDR3 has 15 residues. CDR1 is MNHEY, CDR2 SVGAGI, per germline. The J segment lost 6 bases and the V segment lost 5 bases, leaving 9 bases of the junction unmatched. The CDR3 DNA is TGTGCCAGCAGTCAGACAGGGTCTCTCCCCGGGGAGCTGTTTTTT. Its translation: CASSQTGSLPGELFF.

This rearrangement joins TRBV12-5 to TRBJ2-5; D is unresolved. The CDR3 sequence is 14 residues long. V lost 2 bases, J lost 1 base, and 8 bases lay in between. Germline values: CDR1 LGHNT, CDR2 FRNRAP. CDR3 nucleotides: TGTGCTAGTGGTTTGTACTACACCCAAGAGACCCAGTACTTC. Protein: CASGLYYTQETQYF.

V gene TRBV5-6 combines with J gene TRBJ1-5, with unresolved D. The germline gives CDR1 SGHDT, CDR2 YYEEEE. The CDR3 is 16 amino acids. The germline V and J ends were trimmed by 1 base and 1 base, with 12 bases remaining between them. CDR3 DNA: TGTGCCAGCAGCTTGTACGGCCTAGGAAGCAATCAGCCCCAGCATTTT. It yields the protein CASSLYGLGSNQPQHF. Filled out from reference TRBV5-6 and TRBJ1-5, the complete variable domain reads DAGVTQSPTHLIKTRGQQVTLRCSPKSGHDTVSWYQQALGQGPQFIFQYYEEEERQRGNFPDRFSGHQFPNYSSELNVNALLLGDSALYLCASSLYGLGSNQPQHFGDGTRLSIL.

The chain joins TRBV18 to TRBJ2-7, with 7 bases that match TRBD1. Germline CDR1 KGHSH, CDR2 LQKENI. CDR3 size: 14 residues. The J segment lost 4 bases and the V segment lost 2 bases, leaving 5 bases of the junction unmatched. The CDR3 spells CASSPSPGQYEQYF. CDR3 nucleotide sequence: TGTGCCAGCTCACCATCTCCGGGACAGTACGAGCAGTACTTC.

The J gene is TRBJ1-2, the V gene TRBV7-8, with a possible D match to TRBD1 (5 bases). Germline V gene data show CDR1 as SGHVS and CDR2 as FQNEAQ. The CDR3 length is 13 residues. The germline V and J ends were trimmed by 5 bases and 6 bases, with 13 bases remaining between them. The CDR3 sequence: CASSAQKGDGYTF. Here the CDR3 DNA reads TGTGCCAGCAGCGCCCAAAAAGGGGATGGCTACACCTTC.

The V call is TRBV7-6, the J call TRBJ2-2; D may be TRBD2 (5 bases). The CDR3 extends over 16 amino acids. Trimming removed 3 bases at V and 5 bases at J, with 16 bases between. Germline CDR1 is SGHVS and CDR2 is FNYEAQ. The CDR3 region is CASSFSVDVGTGELFF. The DNA for the CDR3 is TGTGCCAGCAGCTTTAGCGTCGATGTCGGGACCGGGGAGCTGTTTTTT.

CDR3 region: CASSPTGDYGYTF. For the CDR3, the DNA is TGTGCCAGCAGCCCTACAGGGGACTATGGCTACACCTTC. The chain carries TRBV5-6 and TRBJ1-2; TRBD1 matches 7 bases. Per the germline V gene, CDR1 is SGHDT and CDR2 is YYEEEE. The CDR3 extends over 13 amino acids. With V trimmed by 4 bases and J by 3 bases, 3 bases remained unmatched. Full variable domain (remainder filled in from reference TRBV5-6 and TRBJ1-2): DAGVTQSPTHLIKTRGQQVTLRCSPKSGHDTVSWYQQALGQGPQFIFQYYEEEERQRGNFPDRFSGHQFPNYSSELNVNALLLGDSALYLCASSPTGDYGYTFGSGTRLTVV.

J is TRBJ1-1 and V is TRBV6-4, with TRBD1 matching over 7 bases. With V trimmed by 2 bases and J by 8 bases, 5 bases remained unmatched. The V gene's germline CDR1 is MRHNA and CDR2 SNTAGT. The CDR3 sequence is 13 residues long. The CDR3 nucleotides read TGTGCCAGCAGTGACACCGACAGGGCCGAAGCTTTCTTT. Translated: CASSDTDRAEAFF.

The chain recombines TRBV7-9 with TRBJ2-2; possibly TRBD2 for D (5 bases). The CDR3 consists of 15 residues. Germline V gene lookup returns CDR1 SEHNR and CDR2 FQNEAQ (reference sequence). V was cut by 4 bases and J by 5 bases, with 14 bases left in between. CDR3 amino acids: CASSSPSGRTGELFF. In DNA form, the CDR3 reads TGTGCCAGCAGCTCCCCCAGTGGGAGAACCGGGGAGCTGTTTTTT.

This chain links TRBV4-3 with TRBJ2-7; 10 bases map to TRBD1. The J segment lost 3 bases and the V segment lost 1 base, leaving 3 bases of the junction unmatched. This CDR3 spans 15 amino acids. CDR1 and CDR2 from the germline V gene are LGHNA and YSLEER. The CDR3, as DNA: TGCGCCAGCAGCCAAGCAGGGACAGGGGTCTACGAGCAGTACTTC. It is translated as CASSQAGTGVYEQYF.

Concerning this clone: A read error may produce the germline difference seen at one junction end. The identical CDR3 is also encoded by other nucleotide sequences in the sample. The V call is TRBV29-1, the J call TRBJ1-2; D not resolved. The length of the CDR3 is 12 residues. Germline CDR1 and CDR2: SQVTM and ANQGSEA. CDR3 in DNA: TGCAGTGTTGCACCAGGAGGCTATGGCTACACCTTC. It translates to CSVAPGGYGYTF.

The CDR3 reads CASSPSGQHSYGYTF. CDR3 DNA sequence: TGCGCCAGCAGCCCGTCTGGACAGCATTCCTATGGCTACACCTTC. The genes are TRBV10-1 and TRBJ1-2, with a tentative D call TRBD1 (6 bases). V was cut by 6 bases and J by 4 bases, with 18 bases left in between. CDR1 WNHNN and CDR2 SYGVQD come from the germline V gene (reference sequence). This CDR3 region has 15 residues.

This chain connects TRBV7-9 to TRBJ1-2; 8 positions agree with TRBD1. The trim removed 5 bases at V and 3 bases at J, leaving 8 bases unmatched. CDR1 SEHNR and CDR2 FQNEAQ come from the germline V gene (reference sequence). There are 15 residues in the CDR3. CDR3 amino acids: CASSGRTGRDYGYTF. The CDR3 DNA reads as TGTGCCAGCAGCGGGCGGACAGGGCGGGACTATGGCTACACCTTC. Complete variable domain (other parts from reference TRBV7-9 and TRBJ1-2): DTGVSQNPRHKITKRGQNVTFRCDPISEHNRLYWYRQTLGQGPEFLTYFQNEAQLEKSRLLSDRFSAERPKGSFSTLEIQRTEQGDSAMYLCASSGRTGRDYGYTFGSGTRLTVV.

The chain recombines TRBV5-1 with TRBJ2-1; possibly TRBD1 for D (5 bases). Trimming shortened V by 0 bases and J by 0 bases, and 10 bases separated the two germline ends. CDR1 is SGHRS, CDR2 YFSETQ, per germline. This CDR3 contains 16 residues. The CDR3 DNA sequence: TGCGCCAGCAGCTTGGCGCAGGGAAGCTCCTACAATGAGCAGTTCTTC. Residues: CASSLAQGSSYNEQFF.

The gene calls are TRBV5-5 and TRBJ2-2, with TRBD1 identical over 9 bases. Germline V gives CDR1 SGHKS, CDR2 YYEKEE (reference sequence). This CDR3 has 15 amino acids. Unmatched junction bases numbered 10, after V lost 5 bases and J lost 8 bases. The chain's CDR3 is CASRHRDRVAGELFF. In DNA, the CDR3 is TGTGCCAGCAGACACCGGGACAGGGTTGCAGGGGAGCTGTTTTTT.

The chain employs TRBV12-5 and TRBJ2-3; D uncertain. Trimming pared 5 bases from V and 3 bases from J, leaving 6 bases between. The CDR3 is made up of 12 amino acids. Germline assignment: CDR1 LGHNT and CDR2 FRNRAP. The CDR3 sequence is CASGLTTDTQYF. CDR3 coding DNA: TGTGCTAGTGGTCTAACGACAGATACGCAGTATTTT.

The chain joins TRBV7-9 to TRBJ2-7; TRBD1 agrees at 11 bases. Germline V gene lookup returns CDR1 SEHNR and CDR2 FQNEAQ (reference sequence). The CDR3 contains 15 residues. The V gene end was trimmed by 2 bases and the J gene end by 4 bases; junction bases not matched to a gene: 4. Written as DNA, the CDR3 is TGTGCCAGCAGCTTAATTGGGACAGGGGGGTACGAGCAGTACTTC. Translated: CASSLIGTGGYEQYF.

The CDR3 sequence: CASSSTRLAGGPGELFF. In nucleotides, the CDR3 is TGTGCCAGCAGCTCTACGAGACTAGCGGGGGGGCCAGGGGAGCTGTTTTTT. The chain recombines TRBV5-6 with TRBJ2-2, with 14 bases that match TRBD2. Looked up from germline, CDR1 is SGHDT and CDR2 is YYEEEE. The CDR3 contains 17 residues. Losses at the gene ends were 3 bases for V and 8 bases for J; bases not matched to a gene: 9.

The CDR3: CASSPLLDIVLGYTF. The CDR3 DNA follows: TGTGCCAGCTCACCACTACTAGACATCGTCTTAGGCTACACCTTC. The chain recombines TRBV18 with TRBJ1-2; no definite D call. Germline-derived CDR1 and CDR2 are KGHSH and LQKENI. V was trimmed by 1 base and J by 8 bases, leaving 17 bases between them. The CDR3 spans 15 residues.

The chain has TRBV11-3 and TRBJ2-1; 9 bases align to TRBD1. The germline CDR1 and CDR2 sequences are SGHNT and YENEEA. Germline trimming cut 1 base from V and 4 bases from J; bases unmatched to any gene: 2. The CDR3 sequence is 15 residues long. CDR3 sequence: CASSLGGQGYNEQFF. The CDR3, as DNA: TGTGCCAGCAGCTTAGGCGGACAGGGGTACAATGAGCAGTTCTTC.